This T cell receptor (beta chain) derives from a study of blood T cell repertoires in COVID-19. Background on the study: PBMCs, B-cell-depleted T cells, or T cells provided the cDNA or gDNA that made up the material.

The method was immunoSEQ multiplex PCR; TCRdb's version includes in-frame clones alone and lacks a portion of them. The data contain fewer than 450,000 clones, roughly 87% of them singletons. CDR3 length: 15 residues. Germline V gene sequence: CDR1 SGHAT, CDR2 FQNNGV. Deletions cut 0 bases from V and 4 bases from J, with 12 bases between. Participant ages covered roughly 18 to 89 years across 24 US areas. Researchers sorted participants into cohorts using their self-reported clinical history. Donors in Cohort 3 counted as recovered after two negative PCRs, clearance, or symptom resolution. The table lists this clone with a count of one.

The chain has TRBV11-2 and TRBJ1-2; D perhaps matches TRBD1 (6 bases). This TCR came from a woman aged 25 to 45 who had recovered from COVID-19. Sequenced sample: PBMCs or T cells enriched from blood (not recorded which). The CDR3 region has the DNA TGTGCCAGCAGCTTAGAGGCAGGGGTGGCCTATGGCTACACCTTC. Residues: CASSLEAGVAYGYTF.